This T cell receptor beta chain was obtained from a study of T cell responses to AZD1222 COVID-19 vaccine. Study-wide results and caveats: Donors in the cohort were predominantly white British and more often female, and clonal diversity was possibly underestimated. It was only after the peak T cell response that any repertoires were sampled.

This clone was detected only once. Its specificity is not known. The J segment lost 2 bases and the V segment lost 0 bases, leaving 7 bases of the junction unmatched. The CDR3 has 18 amino acids. Germline CDR1 reads SGHRS; CDR2 reads YFSETQ. Some clones are missing from TCRdb's copy, which holds only in-frame ones; the method was immunoSEQ multiplex PCR. The sample records roughly 180,000 clones, less than 95% being singletons. The sample in question was peripheral blood, obtained on day 0 of AZD1222 vaccination. The chain combines TRBV5-1 with TRBJ2-7, with 14 bases that match TRBD2. The clonotype originates from an adult in good health. The CDR3 sequence is CASSLAVGLAGGAYEQYF. CDR3 in DNA: TGCGCCAGCAGCTTGGCGGTCGGACTAGCGGGGGGCGCCTACGAGCAGTACTTC.